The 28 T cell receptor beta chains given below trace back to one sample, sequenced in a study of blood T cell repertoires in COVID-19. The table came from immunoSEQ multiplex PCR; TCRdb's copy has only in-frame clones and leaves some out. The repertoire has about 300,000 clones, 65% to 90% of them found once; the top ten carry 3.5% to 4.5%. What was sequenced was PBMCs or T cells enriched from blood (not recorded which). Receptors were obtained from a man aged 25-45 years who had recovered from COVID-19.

The CDR3: CAGNHRGLSLCTEAFF. CDR3 bases: TGTGCGGGGAATCATAGGGGATTGAGTCTATGCACTGAAGCTTTCTTT. The chain joins TRBV21-1 to TRBJ1-1; the table's D call, TRBD1, was not checked against the DNA. TRBV21-1 is shown as a pseudogene. The CDR3 length is 16 residues.

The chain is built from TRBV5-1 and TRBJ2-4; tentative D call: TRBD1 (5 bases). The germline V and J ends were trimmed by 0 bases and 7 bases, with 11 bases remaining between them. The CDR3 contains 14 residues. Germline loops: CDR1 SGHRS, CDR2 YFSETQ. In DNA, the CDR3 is TGCGCCAGCAGCTTGGTCCCAGGGATTAACATTCAGTACTTC. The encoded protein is CASSLVPGINIQYF.

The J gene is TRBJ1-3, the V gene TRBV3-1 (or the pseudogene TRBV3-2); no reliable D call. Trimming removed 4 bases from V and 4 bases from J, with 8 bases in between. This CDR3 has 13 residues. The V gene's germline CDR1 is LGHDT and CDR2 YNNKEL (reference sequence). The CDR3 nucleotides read TGTGCCAGCAGCCCGAGCGCGGGAAACACCATATATTTT. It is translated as CASSPSAGNTIYF.

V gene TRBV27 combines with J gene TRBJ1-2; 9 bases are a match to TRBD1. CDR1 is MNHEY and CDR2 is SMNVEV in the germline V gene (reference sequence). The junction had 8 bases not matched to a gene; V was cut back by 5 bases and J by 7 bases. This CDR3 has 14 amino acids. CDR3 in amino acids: CASSTPGTGSGYTF. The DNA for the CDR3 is TGTGCCAGCAGTACCCCCGGGACAGGGAGTGGCTACACCTTC.

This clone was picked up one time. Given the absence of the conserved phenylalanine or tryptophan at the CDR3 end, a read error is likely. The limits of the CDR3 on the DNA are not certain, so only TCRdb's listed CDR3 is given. CDR3 loop: CASSKQGRVS. V and J are TRBV21-1 and TRBJ1-3. TRBV21-1 is tagged as a pseudogene. The CDR3 is 10 amino acids long, termini counted.

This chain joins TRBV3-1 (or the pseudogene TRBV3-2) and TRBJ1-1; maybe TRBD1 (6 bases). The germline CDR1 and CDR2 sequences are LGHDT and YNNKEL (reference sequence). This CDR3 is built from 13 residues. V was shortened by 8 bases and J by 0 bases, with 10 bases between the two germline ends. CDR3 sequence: CASQTGLNTEAFF. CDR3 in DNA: TGTGCCAGCCAAACAGGGTTGAACACTGAAGCTTTCTTT.

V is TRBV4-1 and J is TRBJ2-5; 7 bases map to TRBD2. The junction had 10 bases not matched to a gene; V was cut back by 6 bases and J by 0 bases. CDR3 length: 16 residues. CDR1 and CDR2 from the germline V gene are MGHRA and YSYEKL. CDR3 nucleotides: TGCGCCAGCAGTCCCAGCGGGGCCCGGTACCAAGAGACCCAGTACTTC. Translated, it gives CASSPSGARYQETQYF.

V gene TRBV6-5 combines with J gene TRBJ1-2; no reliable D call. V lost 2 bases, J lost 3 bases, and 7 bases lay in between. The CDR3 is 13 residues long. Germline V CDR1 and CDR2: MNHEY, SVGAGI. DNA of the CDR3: TGTGCCAGCAGTTACGAGGCGTACTATGGCTACACCTTC. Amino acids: CASSYEAYYGYTF.

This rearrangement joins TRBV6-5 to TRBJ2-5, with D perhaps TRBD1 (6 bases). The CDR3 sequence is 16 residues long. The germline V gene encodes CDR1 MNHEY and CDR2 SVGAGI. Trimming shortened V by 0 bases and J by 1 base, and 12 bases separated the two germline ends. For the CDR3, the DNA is TGTGCCAGCAGTTACTCGAGACAGGTGACCCAAGAGACCCAGTACTTC. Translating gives CASSYSRQVTQETQYF.

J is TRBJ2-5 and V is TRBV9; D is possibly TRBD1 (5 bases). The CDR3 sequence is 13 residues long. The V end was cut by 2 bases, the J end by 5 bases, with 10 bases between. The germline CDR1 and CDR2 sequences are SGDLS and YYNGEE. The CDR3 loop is CASSVWGWETQYF. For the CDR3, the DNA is TGTGCCAGCAGCGTCTGGGGCTGGGAGACCCAGTACTTC.

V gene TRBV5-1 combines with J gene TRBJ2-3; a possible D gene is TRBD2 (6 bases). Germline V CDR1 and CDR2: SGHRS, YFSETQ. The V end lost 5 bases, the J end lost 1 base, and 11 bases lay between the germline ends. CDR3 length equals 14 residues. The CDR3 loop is CASSLSSGTDTQYF. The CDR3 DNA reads TGCGCCAGCAGTCTCTCTAGCGGCACAGATACGCAGTATTTT.

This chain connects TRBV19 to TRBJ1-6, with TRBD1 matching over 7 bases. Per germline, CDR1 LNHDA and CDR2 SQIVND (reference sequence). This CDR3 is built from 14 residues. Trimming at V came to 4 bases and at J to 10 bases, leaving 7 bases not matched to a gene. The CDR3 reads CASSNTGVRSPLHF. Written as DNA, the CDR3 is TGTGCCAGTAGTAACACAGGGGTTCGGTCACCCCTCCACTTT.

The CDR3 DNA reads as TGTGCCAGCAGCGTCGGGACAGGGAGCACAGATACGCAGTATTTT. Its protein is CASSVGTGSTDTQYF. The chain has TRBV7-9 and TRBJ2-3; 9 bases line up with TRBD1. The CDR3 length is 15 residues. Germline CDR1 SEHNR, CDR2 FQNEAQ (reference sequence). The V and J ends lost 5 bases and 0 bases, in that order; junction bases with no gene match: 3.

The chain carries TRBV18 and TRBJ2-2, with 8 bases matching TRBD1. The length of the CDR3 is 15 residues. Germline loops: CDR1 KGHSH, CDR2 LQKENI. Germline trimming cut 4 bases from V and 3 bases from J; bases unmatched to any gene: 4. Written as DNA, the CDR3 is TGTGCCAGCTCACGGATGACAGGGGACACCGGGGAGCTGTTTTTT. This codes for CASSRMTGDTGELFF.

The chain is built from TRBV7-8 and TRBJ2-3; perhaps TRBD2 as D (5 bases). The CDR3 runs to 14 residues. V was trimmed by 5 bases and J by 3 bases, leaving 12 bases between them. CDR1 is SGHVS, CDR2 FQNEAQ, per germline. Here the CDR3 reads CASSQTSGTDTQYF. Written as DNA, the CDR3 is TGTGCCAGCAGCCAAACTTCGGGGACAGATACGCAGTATTTT. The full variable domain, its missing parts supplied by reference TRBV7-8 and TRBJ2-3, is GAGVSQSPRYKVAKRGQDVALRCDPISGHVSLFWYQQALGQGPEFLTYFQNEAQLDKSGLPSDRFFAERPEGSVSTLKIQRTQQEDSAVYLCASSQTSGTDTQYFGPGTRLTVL.

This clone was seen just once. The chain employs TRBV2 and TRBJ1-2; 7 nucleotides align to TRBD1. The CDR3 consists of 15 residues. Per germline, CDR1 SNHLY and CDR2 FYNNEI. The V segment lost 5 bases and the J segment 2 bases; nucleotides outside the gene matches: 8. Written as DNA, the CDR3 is TGTGCCAGCAGTTCCCTCGGGACAGAGAACTATGGCTACACCTTC. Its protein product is CASSSLGTENYGYTF.

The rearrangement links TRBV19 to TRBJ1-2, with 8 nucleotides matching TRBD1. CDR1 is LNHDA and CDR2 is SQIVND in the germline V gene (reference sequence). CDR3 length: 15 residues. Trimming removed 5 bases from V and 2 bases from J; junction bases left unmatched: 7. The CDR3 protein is CASSPGTGMNYGYTF. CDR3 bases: TGTGCCAGTAGTCCAGGGACAGGTATGAACTATGGCTACACCTTC.

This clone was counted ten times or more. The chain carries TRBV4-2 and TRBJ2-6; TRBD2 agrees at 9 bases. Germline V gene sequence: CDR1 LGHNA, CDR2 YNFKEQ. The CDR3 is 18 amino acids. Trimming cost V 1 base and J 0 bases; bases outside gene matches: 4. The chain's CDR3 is CASSQVFSGGSGANVLTF. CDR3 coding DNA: TGTGCCAGCAGCCAAGTTTTTAGCGGGGGCTCTGGGGCCAACGTCCTGACTTTC.

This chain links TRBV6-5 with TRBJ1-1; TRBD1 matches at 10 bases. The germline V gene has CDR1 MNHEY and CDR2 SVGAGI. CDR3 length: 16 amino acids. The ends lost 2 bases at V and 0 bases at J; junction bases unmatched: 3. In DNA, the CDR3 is TGTGCCAGCAGTTACGGGACAGGGGAACTGAACACTGAAGCTTTCTTT. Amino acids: CASSYGTGELNTEAFF.

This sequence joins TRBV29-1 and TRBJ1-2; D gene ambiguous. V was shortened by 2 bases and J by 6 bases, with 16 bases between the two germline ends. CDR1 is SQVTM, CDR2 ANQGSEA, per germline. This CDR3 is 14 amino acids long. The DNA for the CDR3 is TGCAGCGTTGAACCCCAGCCGGGGTTCCATGGCTACACCTTC. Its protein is CSVEPQPGFHGYTF.

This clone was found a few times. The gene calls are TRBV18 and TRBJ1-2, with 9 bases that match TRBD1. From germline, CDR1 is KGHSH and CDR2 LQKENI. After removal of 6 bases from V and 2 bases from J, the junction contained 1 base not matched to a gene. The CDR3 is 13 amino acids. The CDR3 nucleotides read TGTGCCAGCTCGGGGACAGGGAACTATGGCTACACCTTC. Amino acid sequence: CASSGTGNYGYTF.

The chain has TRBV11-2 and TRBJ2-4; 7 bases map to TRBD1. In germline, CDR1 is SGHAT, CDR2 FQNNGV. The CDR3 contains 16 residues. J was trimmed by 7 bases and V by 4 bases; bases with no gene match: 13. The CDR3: CASSSTAGAGGNIQYF. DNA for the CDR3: TGTGCCAGCAGCTCCACGGCTGGGGCAGGGGGTAACATTCAGTACTTC.

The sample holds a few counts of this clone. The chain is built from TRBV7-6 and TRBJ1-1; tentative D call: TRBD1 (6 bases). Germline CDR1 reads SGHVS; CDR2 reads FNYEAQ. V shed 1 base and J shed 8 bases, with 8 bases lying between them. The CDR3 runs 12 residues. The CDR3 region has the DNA TGTGCCAGCAGCTTAGGGACAGAGGAAGCTTTCTTT. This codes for CASSLGTEEAFF.

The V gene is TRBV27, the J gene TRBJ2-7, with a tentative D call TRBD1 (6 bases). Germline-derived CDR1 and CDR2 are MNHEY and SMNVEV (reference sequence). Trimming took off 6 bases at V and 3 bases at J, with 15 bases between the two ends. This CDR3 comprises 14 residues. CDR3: CASSPLGTNYEQYF. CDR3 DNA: TGTGCCAGCAGCCCCCTAGGGACAAACTACGAGCAGTACTTC.

CDR3 residues: CASGGSGANVLTF. CDR3 in DNA: TGTGCCAGTGGAGGCTCTGGGGCCAACGTCCTGACTTTC. The V gene is TRBV19, the J gene TRBJ2-6, with D tentatively TRBD2 (5 bases). The CDR3 consists of 13 residues. Trimming removed 8 bases at V and 0 bases at J, with 5 bases between. Germline values: CDR1 LNHDA, CDR2 SQIVND (reference sequence).

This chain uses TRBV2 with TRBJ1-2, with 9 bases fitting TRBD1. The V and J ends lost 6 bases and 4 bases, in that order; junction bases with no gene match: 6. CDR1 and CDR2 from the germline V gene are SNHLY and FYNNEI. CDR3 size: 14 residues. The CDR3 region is CASRPGQGRYGYTF. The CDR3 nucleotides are TGTGCCAGCAGACCGGGACAGGGCCGCTATGGCTACACCTTC. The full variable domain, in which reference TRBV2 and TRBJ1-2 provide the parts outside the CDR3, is EPEVTQTPSHQVTQMGQEVILRCVPISNHLYFYWYRQILGQKVEFLVSFYNNEISEKSEIFDDQFSVERPDGSNFTLKIRSTKLEDSAMYFCASRPGQGRYGYTFGSGTRLTVV.

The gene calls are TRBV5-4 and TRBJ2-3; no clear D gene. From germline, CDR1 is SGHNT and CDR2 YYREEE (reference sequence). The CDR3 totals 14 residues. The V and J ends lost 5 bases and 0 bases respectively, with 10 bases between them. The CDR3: CASSSTSSTDTQYF. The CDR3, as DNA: TGTGCCAGCAGTTCTACCTCTAGCACAGATACGCAGTATTTT.

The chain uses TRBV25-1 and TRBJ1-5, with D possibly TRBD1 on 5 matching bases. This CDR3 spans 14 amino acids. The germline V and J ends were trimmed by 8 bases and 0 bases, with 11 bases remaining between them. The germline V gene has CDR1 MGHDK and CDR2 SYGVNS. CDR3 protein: CASRGGASNQPQHF. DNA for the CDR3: TGTGCCAGCCGGGGGGGAGCTAGCAATCAGCCCCAGCATTTT.